A selection of T cell receptor beta chains follows, all from one sample in a study of regulatory T cells in long-lasting Graves disease. Via MiXCR, TCRdb re-called the multiplex PCR reads, giving one row per CDR3 protein. The sample records approximately 350,000 distinct CDR3 sequences, approximately 25% being singletons. The sample was peripheral blood mononuclear cells (PBMCs), taken when the disease was refractory, from a patient treated with antithyroid drugs. These receptors were taken from a woman aged 40 to 50 with Graves disease. Both conserved end residues are part of each CDR3. A D gene is named only where the DNA matches it firmly. Expanded clones get a size class; other rows say once, few or many, or leave the size out.

d_call,clone_size,v_call,j_call,cdr3_nt,cdr3_aa
TRBD1,many,TRBV10-3,TRBJ2-7,TGTGCCATCAGTGAGTGGGGACAGGGGCAGGACGAGCAGTACTTC,CAISEWGQGQDEQYF
NA,many,TRBV20-1,TRBJ1-2,TGCAGTGCTAGTCTACCGACCGAGACCTATGGCTACACCTTC,CSASLPTETYGYTF
NA,many,TRBV10-3,TRBJ2-7,TGTGCCATCAGTGAGGGCACCCTGGAGCAGTACTTC,CAISEGTLEQYF
NA,few,TRBV28,TRBJ2-5,TGTGCCAGCAGCCAAGAAGTTCCGCGACCGGAGACCCAGTACTTC,CASSQEVPRPETQYF
NA,few,TRBV7-9,TRBJ1-4,TGTGCCAGCAGCTCCTCGGCCGGTGAAAAACTGTTTTTT,CASSSSAGEKLFF
NA,NA,TRBV28,TRBJ2-1,TGTGCCAGCAGTCAAGCGGGCGGCTCCTACAATGAGCAGTTCTTC,CASSQAGGSYNEQFF
NA,NA,TRBV7-9,TRBJ1-4,TGTGCCAGCAGCTTAGTGGCAGGGTCTACTAATGAAAAACTGTTTTTT,CASSLVAGSTNEKLFF
NA,many,TRBV19,TRBJ2-5,TGTGCCAGTAGTATTCGTCTCTCCGAGACCCAGTACTTC,CASSIRLSETQYF
TRBD1,NA,TRBV28,TRBJ1-3,TGTGCCACACTCCTCCGGGACAGGGGTGGAAACACCATATATTTT,CATLLRDRGGNTIYF
TRBD1,NA,TRBV30,TRBJ1-6,TGTGCCTGGCAAGACAGGGGGCTTCGGAATTCACCCCTCCACTTT,CAWQDRGLRNSPLHF
NA,NA,TRBV5-1,TRBJ1-2,TGCGCCAGCAGCTTAAACAGAGTCAGGGGCTATGGCTACACCTTC,CASSLNRVRGYGYTF
TRBD2,NA,TRBV7-9,TRBJ2-2,TGTGCCAGCGGGACTAGCGGGAACGGGGAGCTGTTTTTT,CASGTSGNGELFF
TRBD2,many,TRBV5-6,TRBJ2-7,TGTGCCAGCAGTCGGGCCGGGACTAGCGGAGTCTACGAGCAGTACTTC,CASSRAGTSGVYEQYF
NA,few,TRBV19,TRBJ2-2,TGTGCCAGTAGTGACCCCTGGGATTCTCCGACCGGGGAGCTGTTTTTT,CASSDPWDSPTGELFF
TRBD2,NA,TRBV5-1,TRBJ2-5,TGCGCCAGCAGCTGGACTAGCGCCCAAGAGACCCAGTACTTC,CASSWTSAQETQYF
NA,few,TRBV5-6,TRBJ1-5,TGTGCCAGCAGCTTGTCCCCTGTGAACCAGCCCCAGCATTTT,CASSLSPVNQPQHF
NA,many,TRBV28,TRBJ1-2,TGTGCCAGCAGTTCTCCCGACAGGACGGACTATGGCTACACCTTC,CASSSPDRTDYGYTF
TRBD1,many,TRBV28,TRBJ1-5,TGTGCCAGCAGTTTTAGTTGGGGCAGGGGGATCAATCAGCCCCAGCATTTT,CASSFSWGRGINQPQHF
NA,many,TRBV19,TRBJ1-5,TGTGCCAGTGAGGACAGAGCTAGCAATCAGCCCCAGCATTTT,CASEDRASNQPQHF
NA,few,TRBV13,TRBJ2-7,TGTGCCAGCAGCCCAAGACTAAGCCCCTACGAGCAGTACTTC,CASSPRLSPYEQYF
NA,NA,TRBV7-8,TRBJ1-2,TGTGCCAGCAGCGTACGAAGATGGTGGACGTCTCACTATGGCTACACCTTC,CASSVRRWWTSHYGYTF
TRBD1,NA,TRBV11-1,TRBJ2-1,TGTGCCAGCAGCCCGGACAGGTACAATGAGCAGTTCTTC,CASSPDRYNEQFF
NA,many,TRBV6-1,TRBJ2-5,TGTGCCACCCAACCCAACCAAGAGACCCAGTACTTC,CATQPNQETQYF
NA,NA,TRBV9,TRBJ2-7,TGTGCCAGCAGCGCCTACCCATCTACTAGGGGCGAGCAGTACTTC,CASSAYPSTRGEQYF
NA,few,TRBV7-9,TRBJ1-5,TGTGCCAGCAGCTTAACTGGGTTGGATCAGCCCCAGCATTTT,CASSLTGLDQPQHF
NA,many,TRBV12-3/TRBV12-4,TRBJ2-1,TGTGCCAGCAGTTTTCAGGGTTACAATGAGCAGTTCTTC,CASSFQGYNEQFF
TRBD2,NA,TRBV5-6,TRBJ2-7,TGTGCCAGCAGTTACACGACTAGCCGAACCTACGAGCAGTACTTC,CASSYTTSRTYEQYF
NA,few,TRBV5-1,TRBJ2-2,TGCGCCAGCAGCTGGGAGGTACTCGGGAACACCGGGGAGCTGTTTTTT,CASSWEVLGNTGELFF
NA,NA,TRBV27,TRBJ1-5,TGTGCCAGCAGTTTTCTTGCAGGGGCAAATCAGCCCCAGCATTTT,CASSFLAGANQPQHF
TRBD1,NA,TRBV19,TRBJ2-1,TGTGCCAGTAGTACAGGGGGCTGGGATGAGCAGTTCTTC,CASSTGGWDEQFF
NA,NA,TRBV25-1,TRBJ1-5,TGTGCCAGCGGATGGGCCGGGAGCAATCAGCCCCAGCATTTT,CASGWAGSNQPQHF
TRBD2,many,TRBV28,TRBJ2-7,TGTGCCAGCATTCAGCGGGACCCCGAAGGCTACGAGCAGTACTTC,CASIQRDPEGYEQYF
NA,few,TRBV13,TRBJ2-2,TGTGCCAGCAGCTTAGAGCTCCGCGGGGAGCTGTTTTTT,CASSLELRGELFF
NA,many,TRBV11-2,TRBJ1-5,TGTGCCAGCAGCCTGACGGACAATCAGCCCCAGCATTTT,CASSLTDNQPQHF
NA,many,TRBV2,TRBJ1-3,TGTGCCAGCAAAGAGGAGCGAAACACCATATATTTT,CASKEERNTIYF
NA,NA,TRBV15,TRBJ1-4,TGTGCCACCAGCAGAGGGGTACAGCCTAATGAAAAACTGTTTTTT,CATSRGVQPNEKLFF
TRBD1,few,TRBV10-3,TRBJ1-1,TGTGCCACCCGGGGGGCAGGGGGATTGAACACTGAAGCTTTCTTT,CATRGAGGLNTEAFF
TRBD1,many,TRBV27,TRBJ2-7,TGTGCCAGCAGTTTGACAGGGGGATCCTACGAGCAGTACTTC,CASSLTGGSYEQYF
TRBD2,many,TRBV28,TRBJ2-7,TGTGCCAGCAGTTTACCCCTGACTAGCGCTTTCTACGAGCAGTACTTC,CASSLPLTSAFYEQYF
NA,many,TRBV27,TRBJ1-6,TGTGCCAGCAGTTTTTACGGATTCGACCTTAATTCACCCCTCCACTTT,CASSFYGFDLNSPLHF
NA,NA,TRBV7-9,TRBJ1-5,TGTGCCAGCAGCTTAGCGGTGAATCAGCCCCAGCATTTT,CASSLAVNQPQHF
TRBD1,NA,TRBV10-3,TRBJ1-2,TGTGCCAATTCTCAGGGGGAGGGTGGCTACACCTTC,CANSQGEGGYTF